The 18 T cell receptor beta chains in this list originate from one sample, sequenced in a study of early T cells in non-severe SARS-CoV-2 infection. TCRdb re-derived calls from the 5' RACE reads in MiXCR, one entry per CDR3 protein. Of roughly 25,000 distinct CDR3 sequences in the sample, roughly 4.1% are singletons; the top ten hold 6.2%. The sample consisted of whole blood. The source of these receptors is an adult who was a healthcare worker with PCR-confirmed SARS-CoV-2 infection or an uninfected control (not recorded which).

This clonotype was counted at least ten times. The chain recombines TRBV5-1 with TRBJ1-1, with a weak D call TRBD1 (5 bases). Trimming pared 5 bases from V and 2 bases from J, leaving 13 bases between. Per germline, CDR1 SGHRS and CDR2 YFSETQ. The CDR3 runs 14 residues. This chain's CDR3 is CASRAWDGNTEAFF. CDR3 in DNA: TGCGCCAGCAGAGCTTGGGACGGAAACACTGAAGCTTTCTTT.

In this sample, this clonotype turned up many times. The chain is built from TRBV18 and TRBJ1-1; D call uncertain. V dropped 6 bases and J dropped 4 bases, with 9 bases sitting between them. From germline, CDR1 is KGHSH and CDR2 LQKENI. CDR3 length: 12 amino acids. The CDR3 DNA sequence: TGTGCCAGCTCTCGGGTTGGCACTGAAGCTTTCTTT. It translates to CASSRVGTEAFF.

This clonotype was counted ten times or more. The gene calls are TRBV3-1 and TRBJ1-1; 7 nucleotides agree with TRBD1. The junction had 2 bases not matched to a gene; V was cut back by 0 bases and J by 1 base. The CDR3 loop spans 15 amino acids. The V gene's germline CDR1 is LGHDT and CDR2 YNNKEL (reference sequence). The chain's CDR3 is CASSQEWTGNTEAFF. CDR3 DNA: TGTGCCAGCAGCCAAGAATGGACAGGGAACACTGAAGCTTTCTTT.

The sample holds many counts of this clonotype. This rearrangement joins TRBV28 to TRBJ2-1; TRBD2 matches 8 bases. The CDR3 loop spans 13 amino acids. V lost 7 bases to trimming and J lost 3 bases; unmatched junction nucleotides: 2. Looked up from germline, CDR1 is MDHEN and CDR2 is SYDVKM. The CDR3 DNA reads TGTGCCAGCAATAGCGGGAACTACAATGAGCAGTTCTTC. It codes for CASNSGNYNEQFF.

There are many counts of this clonotype. The chain employs TRBV20-1 and TRBJ1-2, with D maybe TRBD1 (5 bases). The CDR3 contains 13 residues. Germline CDR1 DFQATT, CDR2 SNEGSKA (reference sequence). Between the trimmed V and J ends, which lost 6 bases and 4 bases, there was a span of 15 bases. CDR3 residues: CSAPRGGLYGYTF. The DNA of the CDR3 is TGCAGTGCCCCCCGGGGGGGTCTCTATGGCTACACCTTC.

There are many counts of this clonotype. The chain combines TRBV12-3 or TRBV12-4 with TRBJ2-7; 8 nucleotides line up with TRBD2. CDR3 size: 15 residues. The J segment lost 1 base and the V segment lost 6 bases, leaving 8 bases of the junction unmatched. CDR3 in DNA: TGTGCCAGCAGCCCCGGGGTAGCGGGGTCCTACGAGCAGTACTTC. It encodes CASSPGVAGSYEQYF.

Many counts were recorded for this clonotype. V gene TRBV12-3 or TRBV12-4 combines with J gene TRBJ1-5; D perhaps matches TRBD1 (6 bases). V was cut by 4 bases and J by 1 base, with 11 bases left in between. The CDR3 sequence is 15 residues long. As DNA, the CDR3 is TGTGCCAGCAGTTCGGAAAGGGGGAGCAATCAGCCCCAGCATTTT. This translates into CASSSERGSNQPQHF.

Many counts were recorded for this clonotype. The V call is TRBV7-3, the J call TRBJ1-4; no clear D. The CDR3 is 13 amino acids. V was clipped by 1 base and J by 3 bases, with 3 bases between them. Germline lookup yields CDR1 SGHTA and CDR2 FQGTGA. The CDR3 region is CASSLRPNEKLFF. As DNA, the CDR3 is TGTGCCAGCAGCTTAAGGCCTAATGAAAAACTGTTTTTT.

This clonotype was found a few times. DNA for the CDR3: TGTGCCAGCAGCCCGACTAGCGGGAGAGGGGAGCTGTTTTTT. The encoded protein is CASSPTSGRGELFF. The V gene is TRBV7-8, the J gene TRBJ2-2, with 12 bases lining up with TRBD2. CDR3 length: 14 amino acids. From germline, CDR1 is SGHVS and CDR2 FQNEAQ. Unmatched junction bases numbered 3, after V lost 5 bases and J lost 8 bases.

This clonotype was seen more than once but under ten times. The gene calls are TRBV15 and TRBJ2-1, with no clear D. Germline V gene lookup returns CDR1 LNHNV and CDR2 YYDKDF (reference sequence). Trimming removed 4 bases from V and 9 bases from J, with 13 bases in between. This CDR3 is built from 13 residues. Written as DNA, the CDR3 is TGTGCCACCAGCAACCCGGATCCCGGTGAGCAGTTCTTC. Translated, it gives CATSNPDPGEQFF.

This chain connects TRBV5-4 to TRBJ2-1, with D perhaps TRBD2 (6 bases). The CDR3 length is 16 residues. Trimming removed 2 bases at V and 0 bases at J, with 12 bases between. Germline V gives CDR1 SGHNT, CDR2 YYREEE (reference sequence). The CDR3 reads CASSFRAGNSYNEQFF. CDR3 bases: TGTGCCAGCAGCTTTCGAGCGGGTAACTCCTACAATGAGCAGTTCTTC. Variable domain in full (rest from reference TRBV5-4 and TRBJ2-1): ETGVTQSPTHLIKTRGQQVTLRCSSQSGHNTVSWYQQALGQGPQFIFQYYREEENGRGNFPPRFSGLQFPNYSSELNVNALELDDSALYLCASSFRAGNSYNEQFFGPGTRLTVL.

This clonotype was observed at least ten times. V gene TRBV7-8 combines with J gene TRBJ2-5; 8 nucleotides match TRBD1. The CDR3 has 17 residues. Losses at the gene ends were 5 bases for V and 4 bases for J; bases not matched to a gene: 15. Germline loops: CDR1 SGHVS, CDR2 FQNEAQ. The CDR3, as DNA: TGTGCCAGCAGCCACGGACAGGGTAGGGAAGGAGGAGAGACCCAGTACTTC. It yields the protein CASSHGQGREGGETQYF.

This clonotype was recorded at least ten times. The chain uses TRBV6-5 and TRBJ2-4; 8 bases align to TRBD2. Unmatched junction bases numbered 4, after V lost 4 bases and J lost 2 bases. The length of the CDR3 is 15 residues. CDR1 is MNHEY, CDR2 SVGAGI, per germline. CDR3 sequence (DNA): TGTGCCAGCAGTTGGCGGGGGGCGACCAAAAACATTCAGTACTTC. Protein sequence: CASSWRGATKNIQYF.

The chain combines TRBV6-5 with TRBJ1-1; D gene unclear. Between the trimmed V and J ends, which lost 9 bases and 1 base, there was a span of 6 bases. CDR1 MNHEY and CDR2 SVGAGI come from the germline V gene. This CDR3 has 11 amino acids. The CDR3 bases are TGTGCCAGTATACAGAACACTGAAGCTTTCTTT. This encodes CASIQNTEAFF.

This clonotype has just a few counts. J is TRBJ2-7 and V is TRBV20-1; tentative D call: TRBD2 (6 bases). Germline CDR1 and CDR2: DFQATT and SNEGSKA (reference sequence). CDR3 length: 13 amino acids. The V end was cut by 3 bases, the J end by 6 bases, with 15 bases between. The chain's CDR3 is CSARARERGEQYF. The CDR3 nucleotides are TGCAGTGCTAGGGCTCGGGAGAGGGGCGAGCAGTACTTC.

In this sample, this clonotype turned up many times. V usage is TRBV6-5 and J usage is TRBJ1-1; D remains ambiguous. Germline loops: CDR1 MNHEY, CDR2 SVGAGI. The CDR3 is 13 amino acids. Trimming took 6 bases from V and 1 from J, leaving 9 bases between them. This CDR3 is CASRADWNTEAFF. CDR3 coding DNA: TGTGCCAGCAGGGCCGATTGGAACACTGAAGCTTTCTTT.

A remark on this clonotype: A much bigger clone sits one base away, suggesting this may be a read error. The chain recombines TRBV11-2 with TRBJ2-5; D is uncertain. V lost 2 bases to trimming and J lost 7 bases, with 5 bases between them. Germline-derived CDR1 and CDR2 are SGHAT and FQNNGV. The CDR3 length is 11 residues. CDR3 DNA sequence: TGTGCCAGCAGCTTAAGAGGGACCCAGTACTTC. It translates to CASSLRGTQYF.

This clonotype has just a few counts. As DNA, the CDR3 is TGTGCCAGCTCACCAGGGGACAGGGAGAATGGCTACACCTTC. This encodes CASSPGDRENGYTF. The chain is built from TRBV18 and TRBJ1-2; 9 bases fit TRBD1. This CDR3 is 14 amino acids long. The junction had 4 bases not matched to a gene; V was cut back by 2 bases and J by 6 bases. Germline V CDR1 and CDR2: KGHSH, LQKENI.